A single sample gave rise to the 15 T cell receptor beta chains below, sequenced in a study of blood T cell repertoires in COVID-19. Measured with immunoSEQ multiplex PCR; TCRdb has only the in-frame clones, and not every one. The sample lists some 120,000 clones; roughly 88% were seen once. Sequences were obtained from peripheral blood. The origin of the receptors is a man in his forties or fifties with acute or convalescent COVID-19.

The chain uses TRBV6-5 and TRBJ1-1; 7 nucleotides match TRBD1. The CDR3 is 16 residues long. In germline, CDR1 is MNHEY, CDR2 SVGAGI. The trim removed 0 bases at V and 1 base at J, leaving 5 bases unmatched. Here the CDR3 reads CASSYSSGTANTEAFF. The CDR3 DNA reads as TGTGCCAGCAGTTACTCCTCCGGGACAGCGAACACTGAAGCTTTCTTT.

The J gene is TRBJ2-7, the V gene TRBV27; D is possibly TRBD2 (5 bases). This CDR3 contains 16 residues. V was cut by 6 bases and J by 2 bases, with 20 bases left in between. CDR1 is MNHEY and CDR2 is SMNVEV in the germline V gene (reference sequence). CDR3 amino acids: CASSRLFLEAPYEQYF. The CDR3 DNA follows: TGTGCCAGCAGCCGTCTATTCTTGGAGGCGCCCTACGAGCAGTACTTC.

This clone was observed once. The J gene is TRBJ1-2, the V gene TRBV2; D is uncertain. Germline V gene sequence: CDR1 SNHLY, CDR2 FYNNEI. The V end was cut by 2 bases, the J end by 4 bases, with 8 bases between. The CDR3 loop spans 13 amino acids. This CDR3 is CASSEPRTYGYTF. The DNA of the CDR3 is TGTGCCAGCAGTGAACCCAGAACCTATGGCTACACCTTC.

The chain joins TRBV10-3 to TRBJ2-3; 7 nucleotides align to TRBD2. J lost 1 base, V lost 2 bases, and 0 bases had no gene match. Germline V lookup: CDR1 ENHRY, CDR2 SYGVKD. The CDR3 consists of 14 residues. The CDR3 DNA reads TGTGCCATCAGTGAGACTAGCGGCACAGATACGCAGTATTTT. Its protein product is CAISETSGTDTQYF.

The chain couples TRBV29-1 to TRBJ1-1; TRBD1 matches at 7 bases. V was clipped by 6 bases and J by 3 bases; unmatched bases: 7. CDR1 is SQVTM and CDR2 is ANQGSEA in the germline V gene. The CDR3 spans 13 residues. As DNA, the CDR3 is TGCAGCGTCAAGGACAGGCCTTACACTGAAGCTTTCTTT. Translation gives CSVKDRPYTEAFF.

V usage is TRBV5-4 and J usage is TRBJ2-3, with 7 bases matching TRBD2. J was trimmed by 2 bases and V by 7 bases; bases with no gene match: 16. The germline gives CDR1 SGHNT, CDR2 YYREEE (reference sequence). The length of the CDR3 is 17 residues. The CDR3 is CASSTGARGSTTDTQYF. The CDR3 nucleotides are TGTGCCAGCTCCACCGGGGCACGCGGGAGCACCACAGATACGCAGTATTTT.

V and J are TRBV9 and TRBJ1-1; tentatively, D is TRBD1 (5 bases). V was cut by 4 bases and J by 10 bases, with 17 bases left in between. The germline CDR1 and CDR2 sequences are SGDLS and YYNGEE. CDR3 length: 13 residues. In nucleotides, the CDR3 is TGTGCCAGCAGCCCCCCCGGGGGTAGGGCAGCTTTCTTT. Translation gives CASSPPGGRAAFF.

CDR3 sequence reads: CASSVGRGYRADTQYF. The CDR3 nucleotides are TGTGCCAGCAGTGTGGGCAGGGGGTATAGGGCAGATACGCAGTATTTT. V is TRBV6-1 and J is TRBJ2-3; TRBD1 agrees at 7 bases. Germline values: CDR1 MNHNS, CDR2 SASEGT. The CDR3 spans 16 residues. The trim removed 4 bases at V and 4 bases at J, leaving 11 bases unmatched.

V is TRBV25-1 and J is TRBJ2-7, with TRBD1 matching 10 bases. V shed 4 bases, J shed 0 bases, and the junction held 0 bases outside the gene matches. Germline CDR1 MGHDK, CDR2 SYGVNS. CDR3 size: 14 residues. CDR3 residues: CASSGTGGSYEQYF. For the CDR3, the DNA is TGTGCCAGCAGTGGGACAGGGGGCTCCTACGAGCAGTACTTC.

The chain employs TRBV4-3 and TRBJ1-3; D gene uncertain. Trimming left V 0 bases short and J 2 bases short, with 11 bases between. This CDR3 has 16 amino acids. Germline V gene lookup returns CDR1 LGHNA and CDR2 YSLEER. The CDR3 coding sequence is TGCGCCAGCAGCCAAGACTCCCGGGGTCCTGGAAACACCATATATTTT. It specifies CASSQDSRGPGNTIYF.

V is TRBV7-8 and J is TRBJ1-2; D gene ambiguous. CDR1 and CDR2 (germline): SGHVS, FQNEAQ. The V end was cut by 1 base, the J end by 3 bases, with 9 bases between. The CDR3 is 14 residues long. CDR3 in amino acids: CASSLDANDYGYTF. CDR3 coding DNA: TGTGCCAGCAGCTTAGATGCTAACGACTATGGCTACACCTTC.

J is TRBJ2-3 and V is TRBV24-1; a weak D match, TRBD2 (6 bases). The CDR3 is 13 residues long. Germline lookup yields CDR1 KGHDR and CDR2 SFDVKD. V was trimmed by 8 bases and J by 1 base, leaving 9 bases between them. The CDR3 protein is CATKASGTDTQYF. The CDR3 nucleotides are TGTGCCACCAAGGCTAGCGGCACAGATACGCAGTATTTT.

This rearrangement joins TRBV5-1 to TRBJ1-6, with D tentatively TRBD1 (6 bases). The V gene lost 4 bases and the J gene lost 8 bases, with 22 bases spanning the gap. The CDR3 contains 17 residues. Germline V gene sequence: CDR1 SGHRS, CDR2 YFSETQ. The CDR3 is CASSATGINSPDSPLHF. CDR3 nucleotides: TGCGCCAGCAGCGCAACAGGGATTAACAGCCCCGATTCACCCCTCCACTTT.

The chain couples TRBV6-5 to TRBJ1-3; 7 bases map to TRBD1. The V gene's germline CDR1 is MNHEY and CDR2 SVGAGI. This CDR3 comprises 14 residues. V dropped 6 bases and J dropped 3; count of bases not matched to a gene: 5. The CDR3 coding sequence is TGTGCCAGCAGCTTCACAGGGGTTGGAAACACCATATATTTT. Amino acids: CASSFTGVGNTIYF.

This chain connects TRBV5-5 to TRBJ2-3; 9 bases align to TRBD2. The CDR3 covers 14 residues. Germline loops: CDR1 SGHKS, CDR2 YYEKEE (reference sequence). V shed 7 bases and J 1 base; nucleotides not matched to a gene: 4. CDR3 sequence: CASLRTSGTDTQYF. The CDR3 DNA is TGTGCCAGCCTGCGGACTAGCGGCACAGATACGCAGTATTTT.